The entry that follows covers one TCR beta chain sequence. The data derive from a study of blood T cell repertoires in COVID-19. Study context: Sites in the United States, Italy and Spain provided acute and convalescent COVID-19 samples.

V shed 1 base, J shed 7 bases, and the junction held 3 bases outside the gene matches. Germline CDR1 SGHRS, CDR2 YFSETQ. This CDR3 comprises 15 residues. This table comes from immunoSEQ multiplex PCR, and its TCRdb copy is limited to in-frame clones, with some not included. The repertoire holds 130,000 to 150,000 clones, with around nine tenths as singletons. The chain uses TRBV5-1 and TRBJ2-1; 12 bases align to TRBD2. Sequenced input: peripheral blood. The sequence was collected from a human donor in a cohort sampled during active COVID-19. CDR3 region: CASSLTSGGRNEQFF. The CDR3 DNA reads TGCGCCAGCAGCTTGACTAGCGGGGGGCGGAATGAGCAGTTCTTC.